This record looks at one TCR beta chain sequence and its context. Its antigen remains unidentified. The sample originates from a study of CD8 T cells in ankylosing spondylitis. Study-wide results and limits: Previous work reported some of these motif variants in the synovial fluid and blood of reactive arthritis.

The CDR3 contains 15 residues. The V gene lost 5 bases and the J gene lost 3 bases, with 17 bases spanning the gap. CDR1 is ENHRY, CDR2 SYGVKD, per germline. TCRdb ran MiXCR on the 5' RACE reads and lists one entry per CDR3 protein. This table holds 150,000 or so distinct CDR3 sequences, about 32% found once. Sequencing was carried out using synovial fluid, either unsorted or a sorted T cell fraction (not recorded which). This sequence originates from a male donor with ankylosing spondylitis. The chain links TRBV10-3 to TRBJ2-7; maybe TRBD2 (6 bases). The CDR3 loop reads CAISTIRQGLYEQYF. DNA of the CDR3: TGTGCCATCAGTACCATCCGTCAGGGACTCTACGAGCAGTACTTC.